This is a list of T cell receptor beta chains from one sample in a study of shared clonotypes between healthy human individuals. Some clones are missing from TCRdb's copy, which holds only in-frame ones; the method was immunoSEQ multiplex PCR. This sample has under 600,000 clones, with roughly 97% found just once. The source material was naive CD4+ T cells sorted from blood. Receptors originate from a woman aged 25 to 45 in good health. Each CDR3 is given with its conserved first and last residue. The order of the fields is V gene, J gene, clone size, D gene, CDR3 protein, CDR3 DNA. The D gene is left open where the match is weak. Only part of the rows carry a size: once, few, many, or a class if the clone is expanded.

v_call: TRBV9; j_call: TRBJ2-7; clone_size: NA; d_call: TRBD2; cdr3_aa: CASSLRTSYEQYF; cdr3_nt: TGTGCCAGCAGCCTCCGGACTAGCTACGAGCAGTACTTC
v_call: TRBV18; j_call: TRBJ1-1; clone_size: NA; d_call: TRBD1; cdr3_aa: CASSPDRDASTEAFF; cdr3_nt: TGTGCCAGCTCACCCGACAGGGATGCTTCCACTGAAGCTTTCTTT
v_call: TRBV10-2; j_call: TRBJ2-1; clone_size: NA; d_call: TRBD2; cdr3_aa: CATNLADLSGEQFF; cdr3_nt: TGCGCCACAAATCTAGCGGACCTTTCGGGTGAGCAGTTCTTC
v_call: TRBV28; j_call: TRBJ2-3; clone_size: NA; d_call: NA; cdr3_aa: CASSPPQGPRTDTQYF; cdr3_nt: TGTGCCAGCAGTCCGCCCCAGGGACCTCGCACAGATACGCAGTATTTT
v_call: TRBV18; j_call: TRBJ1-1; clone_size: NA; d_call: NA; cdr3_aa: CASSPNLNTEAFF; cdr3_nt: TGTGCCAGCTCACCTAATTTGAACACTGAAGCTTTCTTT
v_call: TRBV16; j_call: TRBJ2-6; clone_size: NA; d_call: NA; cdr3_aa: CASSPLGAGISSGANVLTF; cdr3_nt: TGTGCCAGCAGCCCCCTGGGGGCAGGGATCTCCTCTGGGGCCAACGTCCTGACTTTC
v_call: TRBV11-2; j_call: TRBJ2-7; clone_size: NA; d_call: NA; cdr3_aa: CASSSNSYEQYF; cdr3_nt: TGTGCCAGCAGCTCTAACTCCTACGAGCAGTACTTC
v_call: TRBV19; j_call: TRBJ2-1; clone_size: few; d_call: NA; cdr3_aa: CASQTNISGRRAFYNEQFF; cdr3_nt: TGTGCCAGTCAGACCAACATCTCCGGCCGGAGGGCCTTCTACAATGAGCAGTTCTTC
v_call: TRBV11-2; j_call: TRBJ2-6; clone_size: NA; d_call: NA; cdr3_aa: CASSSTGSGANVLTF; cdr3_nt: TGTGCCAGCAGCTCGACAGGATCTGGGGCCAACGTCCTGACTTTC
v_call: TRBV6-5; j_call: TRBJ2-3; clone_size: NA; d_call: NA; cdr3_aa: CASRKADTQYF; cdr3_nt: TGTGCCAGCAGGAAGGCAGATACGCAGTATTTT
v_call: TRBV5-8; j_call: TRBJ1-4; clone_size: NA; d_call: TRBD1; cdr3_aa: CASRRDSSNEKLFF; cdr3_nt: TGTGCCAGCAGACGGGACAGCTCTAATGAAAAACTGTTTTTT
v_call: TRBV5-5; j_call: TRBJ2-7; clone_size: NA; d_call: NA; cdr3_aa: CASSLAGLMQYF; cdr3_nt: TGTGCCAGCAGCTTGGCGGGATTAATGCAGTACTTC
v_call: TRBV5-6; j_call: TRBJ2-1; clone_size: NA; d_call: NA; cdr3_aa: CASSFRGVSSYNEQFF; cdr3_nt: TGTGCCAGCAGTTTCCGGGGAGTCAGCTCCTACAATGAGCAGTTCTTC
v_call: TRBV29-1; j_call: TRBJ2-1; clone_size: NA; d_call: NA; cdr3_aa: CSVEGNRNEQFF; cdr3_nt: TGCAGCGTTGAAGGGAACAGGAATGAGCAGTTCTTC
v_call: TRBV5-1; j_call: TRBJ2-5; clone_size: NA; d_call: TRBD2; cdr3_aa: CASSYGLAETQETQYF; cdr3_nt: TGCGCCAGCAGCTACGGACTAGCGGAAACCCAAGAGACCCAGTACTTC
v_call: TRBV5-1; j_call: TRBJ2-2; clone_size: NA; d_call: TRBD1; cdr3_aa: CASSLAGGVGELFF; cdr3_nt: TGCGCCAGCAGCTTGGCAGGGGGTGTCGGGGAGCTGTTTTTT
v_call: TRBV7-8; j_call: TRBJ2-1; clone_size: NA; d_call: TRBD2; cdr3_aa: CASSLAFVGLGKINEQFF; cdr3_nt: TGTGCCAGCAGCTTAGCGTTCGTTGGACTAGGTAAAATCAATGAGCAGTTCTTC
v_call: TRBV13; j_call: TRBJ2-7; clone_size: NA; d_call: TRBD2; cdr3_aa: CASSPRLAGGYEQYF; cdr3_nt: TGTGCCAGCAGCCCTCGACTAGCGGGAGGTTACGAGCAGTACTTC
v_call: TRBV5-1; j_call: TRBJ2-2; clone_size: NA; d_call: TRBD1; cdr3_aa: CASSSPGTGVSTGELFF; cdr3_nt: TGCGCCAGCAGCAGCCCAGGGACAGGGGTTTCCACCGGGGAGCTGTTTTTT
v_call: TRBV28; j_call: TRBJ2-1; clone_size: NA; d_call: NA; cdr3_aa: CATNPLNEQFF; cdr3_nt: TGTGCAACCAATCCCCTAAATGAGCAGTTCTTC
v_call: TRBV19; j_call: TRBJ2-2; clone_size: NA; d_call: TRBD1; cdr3_aa: CARKQGRVTGELFF; cdr3_nt: TGTGCCAGGAAACAGGGGCGGGTCACCGGGGAGCTGTTTTTT
v_call: TRBV14; j_call: TRBJ2-3; clone_size: NA; d_call: NA; cdr3_aa: CASSPYTDTQYF; cdr3_nt: TGTGCCAGCAGCCCATACACAGATACGCAGTATTTT
v_call: TRBV27; j_call: TRBJ2-2; clone_size: NA; d_call: TRBD2; cdr3_aa: CASSPSSGRAGGELFF; cdr3_nt: TGTGCCAGCAGCCCCTCCAGCGGGAGGGCCGGCGGGGAGCTGTTTTTT
v_call: TRBV19; j_call: TRBJ2-6; clone_size: NA; d_call: NA; cdr3_aa: CASLSGANVLTF; cdr3_nt: TGTGCCAGCCTCTCTGGGGCCAACGTCCTGACTTTC
v_call: TRBV28; j_call: TRBJ1-5; clone_size: NA; d_call: NA; cdr3_aa: CASSFFQQPQHF; cdr3_nt: TGTGCCAGCAGTTTCTTCCAACAGCCCCAGCATTTT
v_call: TRBV28; j_call: TRBJ2-7; clone_size: NA; d_call: TRBD1; cdr3_aa: CASSLSAGGSYEQYF; cdr3_nt: TGTGCCAGCAGTTTATCGGCAGGGGGATCCTACGAGCAGTACTTC
v_call: TRBV5-1; j_call: TRBJ2-3; clone_size: NA; d_call: TRBD2; cdr3_aa: CASSLVTSGSTDTQYF; cdr3_nt: TGCGCCAGCAGCTTGGTTACTAGCGGAAGCACAGATACGCAGTATTTT
v_call: TRBV28; j_call: TRBJ2-1; clone_size: NA; d_call: NA; cdr3_aa: CASSLGGSSYNEQFF; cdr3_nt: TGTGCCAGCAGTTTAGGCGGTAGCTCCTACAATGAGCAGTTCTTC
v_call: TRBV19; j_call: TRBJ2-2; clone_size: NA; d_call: NA; cdr3_aa: CASRPNSFGTGELFF; cdr3_nt: TGTGCCAGTAGACCGAATAGCTTTGGCACCGGGGAGCTGTTTTTT
v_call: TRBV2; j_call: TRBJ2-7; clone_size: NA; d_call: NA; cdr3_aa: CASSARSHSYEQYF; cdr3_nt: TGTGCCAGCAGTGCCCGCAGTCACTCCTACGAGCAGTACTTC
v_call: TRBV10-2; j_call: TRBJ2-7; clone_size: NA; d_call: TRBD1; cdr3_aa: CASSSRDRVSYEQYF; cdr3_nt: TGCGCCAGCAGCTCTCGGGACAGGGTTAGCTACGAGCAGTACTTC
v_call: TRBV6-6; j_call: TRBJ2-2; clone_size: NA; d_call: NA; cdr3_aa: CASSFGTLLTGELFF; cdr3_nt: TGTGCCAGCAGTTTCGGGACCTTACTCACCGGGGAGCTGTTTTTT
v_call: TRBV6-1; j_call: TRBJ1-4; clone_size: NA; d_call: NA; cdr3_aa: CASSEGWDLSYEKLFF; cdr3_nt: TGTGCCAGCAGTGAAGGTTGGGACCTCTCCTATGAAAAACTGTTTTTT
v_call: TRBV28; j_call: TRBJ1-1; clone_size: NA; d_call: NA; cdr3_aa: CASVQTEAFF; cdr3_nt: TGTGCCAGCGTACAGACTGAAGCTTTCTTT
v_call: TRBV2; j_call: TRBJ2-7; clone_size: NA; d_call: NA; cdr3_aa: CASSERFWAREEQYF; cdr3_nt: TGTGCCAGCAGTGAGCGTTTCTGGGCCAGGGAAGAGCAGTACTTC
v_call: TRBV11-2; j_call: TRBJ2-7; clone_size: NA; d_call: NA; cdr3_aa: CASSLVGVRGLAYEQYF; cdr3_nt: TGTGCCAGCAGCTTAGTTGGGGTTCGGGGGCTCGCCTACGAGCAGTACTTC
v_call: TRBV5-1; j_call: TRBJ2-3; clone_size: NA; d_call: NA; cdr3_aa: CASSLGGERADTQYF; cdr3_nt: TGCGCCAGCAGCTTGGGGGGAGAGAGAGCAGATACGCAGTATTTT
v_call: TRBV28; j_call: TRBJ2-6; clone_size: NA; d_call: NA; cdr3_aa: CASRGWPGANVLTF; cdr3_nt: TGTGCCAGCAGGGGGTGGCCTGGGGCCAACGTCCTGACTTTC
v_call: TRBV5-1; j_call: TRBJ1-1; clone_size: NA; d_call: NA; cdr3_aa: CASSTQTPGPLNTEAFF; cdr3_nt: TGCGCCAGCAGCACCCAGACCCCCGGCCCACTGAACACTGAAGCTTTCTTT
v_call: TRBV6-1; j_call: TRBJ1-5; clone_size: NA; d_call: NA; cdr3_aa: CVKRSMDSNQPQHF; cdr3_nt: TGTGTCAAGCGGTCCATGGATAGCAATCAGCCCCAGCATTTT
v_call: TRBV19; j_call: TRBJ1-2; clone_size: NA; d_call: NA; cdr3_aa: CASSIGDGLSDGYTF; cdr3_nt: TGTGCCAGTAGTATAGGGGATGGCCTAAGTGATGGCTACACCTTC
v_call: TRBV2; j_call: TRBJ2-1; clone_size: NA; d_call: NA; cdr3_aa: CASRILNEQFF; cdr3_nt: TGTGCCAGCAGGATACTTAATGAGCAGTTCTTC
v_call: TRBV5-1; j_call: TRBJ1-6; clone_size: NA; d_call: NA; cdr3_aa: CASSPGAGGGAPLHF; cdr3_nt: TGCGCCAGCAGCCCCGGGGCCGGCGGTGGGGCACCCCTCCACTTT
v_call: TRBV28; j_call: TRBJ2-2; clone_size: NA; d_call: NA; cdr3_aa: CASAPGGVANTGELFF; cdr3_nt: TGTGCCAGCGCCCCTGGGGGTGTCGCGAACACCGGGGAGCTGTTTTTT
v_call: TRBV6-5; j_call: TRBJ2-4; clone_size: NA; d_call: NA; cdr3_aa: CASSTTQGSVNIQYF; cdr3_nt: TGTGCCAGCAGCACCACTCAAGGTTCGGTAAACATTCAGTACTTC
v_call: TRBV9; j_call: TRBJ1-5; clone_size: NA; d_call: TRBD1; cdr3_aa: CASSVGGTDSNQPQHF; cdr3_nt: TGTGCCAGCAGCGTAGGGGGGACAGATAGCAATCAGCCCCAGCATTTT
v_call: TRBV28; j_call: TRBJ1-6; clone_size: NA; d_call: NA; cdr3_aa: CASSLGGKRSPLHF; cdr3_nt: TGTGCCAGCAGTTTAGGAGGGAAAAGGTCACCCCTCCACTTT
v_call: TRBV6-6; j_call: TRBJ2-3; clone_size: NA; d_call: TRBD1; cdr3_aa: CASKSQGADTQYF; cdr3_nt: TGTGCCAGCAAGTCCCAGGGGGCAGATACGCAGTATTTT
v_call: TRBV12-2; j_call: TRBJ1-5; clone_size: NA; d_call: NA; cdr3_aa: CASPTPQGAGQPQHF; cdr3_nt: TGTGCAAGTCCGACACCCCAGGGGGCGGGTCAGCCCCAGCATTTT
v_call: TRBV25-1; j_call: TRBJ2-3; clone_size: NA; d_call: NA; cdr3_aa: CASSDGGISDTQYF; cdr3_nt: TGTGCCAGCAGTGATGGCGGCATTTCAGATACGCAGTATTTT
v_call: TRBV18; j_call: TRBJ1-5; clone_size: few; d_call: TRBD1; cdr3_aa: CASSQDRVRQPQHF; cdr3_nt: TGTGCCAGCTCTCAAGACAGGGTTCGACAGCCCCAGCATTTT
v_call: TRBV6-5; j_call: TRBJ1-4; clone_size: NA; d_call: NA; cdr3_aa: CASSYSAKGEKLFF; cdr3_nt: TGTGCCAGCAGTTACTCCGCAAAAGGGGAAAAACTGTTTTTT
v_call: TRBV4-1; j_call: TRBJ1-2; clone_size: NA; d_call: NA; cdr3_aa: CASSSLRGTGYTF; cdr3_nt: TGCGCCAGCAGCTCCCTCCGGGGGACTGGCTACACCTTC
v_call: TRBV6-1; j_call: TRBJ1-5; clone_size: NA; d_call: TRBD1; cdr3_aa: CASSEDWTGGVRNQPQHF; cdr3_nt: TGTGCCAGCAGTGAAGATTGGACAGGGGGGGTTCGCAATCAGCCCCAGCATTTT
v_call: TRBV4-2; j_call: TRBJ2-1; clone_size: once; d_call: NA; cdr3_aa: CASSADSPNEQFF; cdr3_nt: TGTGCCAGCAGCGCAGATAGCCCGAATGAGCAGTTCTTC